This TCR beta chain is drawn from a study of Ad26.COV2.S vaccination and SARS-CoV-2 variants. Overall study: The donor belonged to the COV1001 Ad26.COV2.S trial arm. Study-level findings and limits: Spike-specific responses of CD8+ and CD4+ T cells were reported to display substantial breadth after vaccination. Comparable non-spike TCR breadth was observed in vaccine and placebo recipients.

Treatment: some 19 received Ad26.COV2.S at low or high dose, single or two shots; about 5 received placebo; per-sample allocation not given. Sampling happened 63 days after the first vaccine or placebo injection. Clones were sequenced by immunoSEQ multiplex PCR, and TCRdb holds only the in-frame ones, with some missing. The sample has approximately 400,000 clones, approximately 83% seen once; the top ten hold more than 7%. The CDR3 is 13 amino acids. Germline values: CDR1 SGHTA, CDR2 FQGNSA. Trimming left V 3 bases short and J 6 bases short, with 11 bases between. Comments on this clone: Its antigen remains unknown.

The rearrangement joins TRBV7-2 to TRBJ1-2, with no clear D. The TCR was taken from a person aged 18 to 59 who received the Ad26.COV2.S COVID-19 vaccine or a placebo. The specimen was peripheral blood, collected in a trial of Ad26.COV2.S vaccine versus placebo. The CDR3 nucleotides read TGTGCCAGCAGCTTCCCTTGGAGGGATGGCTACACCTTC. The encoded protein is CASSFPWRDGYTF.